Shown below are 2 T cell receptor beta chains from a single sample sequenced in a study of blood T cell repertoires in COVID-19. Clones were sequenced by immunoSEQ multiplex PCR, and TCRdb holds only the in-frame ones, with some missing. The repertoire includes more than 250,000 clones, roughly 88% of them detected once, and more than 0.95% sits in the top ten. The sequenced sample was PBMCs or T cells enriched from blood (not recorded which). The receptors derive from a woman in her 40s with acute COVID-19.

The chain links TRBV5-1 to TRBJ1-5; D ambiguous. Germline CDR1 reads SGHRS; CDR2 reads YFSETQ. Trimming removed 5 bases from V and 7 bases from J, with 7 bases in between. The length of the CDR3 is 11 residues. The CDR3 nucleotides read TGCGCCAGCAGGACTAGCCAGCCCCAGCATTTT. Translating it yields CASRTSQPQHF.

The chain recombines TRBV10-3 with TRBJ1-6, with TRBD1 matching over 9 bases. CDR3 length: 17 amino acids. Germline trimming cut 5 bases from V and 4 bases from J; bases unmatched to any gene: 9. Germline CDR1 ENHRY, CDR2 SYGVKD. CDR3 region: CAISRGTGQGYNSPLHF. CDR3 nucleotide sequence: TGTGCCATCAGTCGAGGGACAGGGCAGGGGTATAATTCACCCCTCCACTTT.